One and the same sample provided the 17 T cell receptor beta chains below, sequenced in a study of blood T cell repertoires in COVID-19. Method: immunoSEQ multiplex PCR; TCRdb's copy keeps in-frame clones and lacks some. The sample lists roughly 160,000 clones, about 88% occurring once. The sample consisted of peripheral blood. The receptors stem from a woman of 80 years or more with COVID-19, enrolled during active disease.

The V and J genes are TRBV4-1 and TRBJ2-7; the D gene is possibly TRBD2 (5 bases). The germline V gene has CDR1 MGHRA and CDR2 YSYEKL. The CDR3 contains 14 residues. Trimming removed 3 bases from V and 2 bases from J, with 11 bases in between. CDR3 coding DNA: TGCGCCAGCAGCCACCTTGACTACCCCTACGAGCAGTACTTC. This gives the protein CASSHLDYPYEQYF.

The chain joins TRBV7-9 to TRBJ1-1; 8 bases are a match to TRBD1. The V gene's germline CDR1 is SEHNR and CDR2 FQNEAQ (reference sequence). Unmatched junction bases numbered 10, after V lost 4 bases and J lost 0 bases. CDR3 size: 17 residues. The CDR3 reads CASSSGQGTKVNTEAFF. The CDR3 DNA reads TGTGCCAGCAGCTCCGGACAGGGAACTAAGGTGAACACTGAAGCTTTCTTT. Drawing the rest from reference TRBV7-9 and TRBJ1-1, the complete variable domain is DTGVSQNPRHKITKRGQNVTFRCDPISEHNRLYWYRQTLGQGPEFLTYFQNEAQLEKSRLLSDRFSAERPKGSFSTLEIQRTEQGDSAMYLCASSSGQGTKVNTEAFFGQGTRLTVV.

This clone was observed a few times. DNA for the CDR3: TGTGCCAGCAGCCCGCGGGACAGGCAAGAGACCCAGTACTTC. Translated: CASSPRDRQETQYF. This sequence joins TRBV11-2 and TRBJ2-5; 8 nucleotides match TRBD1. The length of the CDR3 is 14 residues. V lost 5 bases and J lost 2; bases outside the gene matches: 4. Germline-derived CDR1 and CDR2 are SGHAT and FQNNGV.

The CDR3 sequence: CASSYTSSLFF. As DNA, the CDR3 is TGTGCCAGCAGTTATACCTCTAGCCTGTTCTTC. The chain joins TRBV6-2 or TRBV6-3 to TRBJ2-1, with D perhaps matching TRBD2 (5 bases). V was trimmed by 3 bases and J by 15 bases, leaving 12 bases between them. CDR3 length: 11 residues. The V gene's germline CDR1 is MNHEY and CDR2 SVGEGT.

The chain employs TRBV19 and TRBJ1-2; D may be TRBD1 (6 bases). Germline V gives CDR1 LNHDA, CDR2 SQIVND (reference sequence). CDR3 size: 13 residues. V shed 1 base and J shed 3 bases, with 6 bases lying between them. The CDR3 region is CASSIGTDYGYTF. CDR3 sequence (DNA): TGTGCCAGTAGTATAGGGACAGACTATGGCTACACCTTC.

This rearrangement joins TRBV5-5 to TRBJ1-2; D remains unclear. Germline assignment: CDR1 SGHKS and CDR2 YYEKEE (reference sequence). Trimming shortened V by 0 bases and J by 8 bases, and 11 bases separated the two germline ends. The length of the CDR3 is 13 residues. For the CDR3, the DNA is TGTGCCAGCAGCTTGGTCACCGGGTCAGGCTACACCTTC. Protein product: CASSLVTGSGYTF.

This chain uses TRBV28 with TRBJ1-4; D is unresolved. The germline V and J ends were trimmed by 7 bases and 6 bases, with 21 bases remaining between them. Germline V gene lookup returns CDR1 MDHEN and CDR2 SYDVKM. The CDR3 spans 16 residues. The CDR3 coding sequence is TGTGCCAGCACCCCCCAGTTGAGGAGGCCGGATGAAAAACTGTTTTTT. Protein: CASTPQLRRPDEKLFF.

To note about this clone: One end of the junction varies from germline; a read error may be responsible. The chain recombines TRBV7-2 with TRBJ1-2; 9 positions agree with TRBD1. The CDR3 extends over 12 amino acids. CDR1 is SGHTA and CDR2 is FQGNSA in the germline V gene. The CDR3 is CASSPPGQGPAF. CDR3 nucleotides: TGTGCCAGCAGCCCACCAGGACAGGGGCCGGCCTTC.

The rearrangement joins TRBV19 to TRBJ2-1; D perhaps matches TRBD2 (6 bases). Germline loops: CDR1 LNHDA, CDR2 SQIVND (reference sequence). Trimming pared 3 bases from V and 4 bases from J, leaving 10 bases between. The CDR3 covers 14 residues. CDR3 protein: CASSIEGGYNEQFF. The CDR3 DNA sequence: TGTGCCAGTAGTATTGAGGGAGGTTACAATGAGCAGTTCTTC.

The chain uses TRBV12-3 or TRBV12-4 and TRBJ1-5; D is unclear. The V end lost 3 bases, the J end lost 11 bases, and 11 bases lay between the germline ends. The CDR3 is 12 amino acids. CDR3 protein: CASSFSVRSQHF. CDR3 in DNA: TGTGCCAGCAGTTTTTCCGTGCGGTCCCAGCATTTT.

This chain links TRBV28 with TRBJ1-6, with TRBD1 matching 7 bases. V was clipped by 9 bases and J by 6 bases; unmatched bases: 5. The CDR3 loop spans 13 amino acids. CDR1 is MDHEN, CDR2 SYDVKM, per germline. In DNA, the CDR3 is TGTGCCAGTGGGACAGAGGTTAATTCACCCCTCCACTTT. Its translation: CASGTEVNSPLHF.

This clone was observed a single time. The rearrangement links TRBV11-2 to TRBJ2-7, with 12 bases matching TRBD2. The J segment lost 2 bases and the V segment lost 6 bases, leaving 8 bases of the junction unmatched. This CDR3 is 16 amino acids long. Germline assignment: CDR1 SGHAT and CDR2 FQNNGV. The CDR3 loop is CASRTGLAGNPYEQYF. The CDR3 DNA is TGTGCCAGCAGGACTGGACTAGCGGGAAACCCCTACGAGCAGTACTTC.

This chain uses TRBV7-3 with TRBJ1-1, with unresolved D. This CDR3 has 13 residues. CDR1 SGHTA and CDR2 FQGTGA come from the germline V gene. Trimming pared 4 bases from V and 2 bases from J, leaving 8 bases between. The CDR3 DNA reads as TGTGCCAGCAGCTCCGACTATAACACTGAAGCTTTCTTT. Translated: CASSSDYNTEAFF.

The chain is built from TRBV28 and TRBJ1-1; 8 nucleotides align to TRBD1. V lost 2 bases to trimming and J lost 8 bases; unmatched junction nucleotides: 16. This CDR3 spans 17 amino acids. Germline V gene lookup returns CDR1 MDHEN and CDR2 SYDVKM. CDR3 loop: CASSLGFPIRDRKEAFF. CDR3 sequence (DNA): TGTGCCAGCAGTTTAGGATTCCCCATTAGGGACAGGAAAGAAGCTTTCTTT.

This clone was observed a few times. The J gene is TRBJ1-4, the V gene TRBV2; no clear D. The V end was cut by 6 bases, the J end by 0 bases, with 17 bases between. Germline V CDR1 and CDR2: SNHLY, FYNNEI. This CDR3 contains 17 residues. The CDR3 region has the DNA TGTGCCAGCAGGAAACCGCTATCCCCCACAACTAATGAAAAACTGTTTTTT. This encodes CASRKPLSPTTNEKLFF. The full variable domain, in which reference TRBV2 and TRBJ1-4 provide the parts outside the CDR3, is EPEVTQTPSHQVTQMGQEVILRCVPISNHLYFYWYRQILGQKVEFLVSFYNNEISEKSEIFDDQFSVERPDGSNFTLKIRSTKLEDSAMYFCASRKPLSPTTNEKLFFGSGTQLSVL.

This chain uses TRBV19 with TRBJ1-6, with D unresolved. The V end lost 5 bases, the J end lost 7 bases, and 12 bases lay between the germline ends. CDR3 length: 14 residues. Per the germline V gene, CDR1 is LNHDA and CDR2 is SQIVND (reference sequence). CDR3 sequence reads: CASSVLKQNSPLHF. CDR3 sequence (DNA): TGTGCCAGTAGTGTACTGAAACAGAATTCACCCCTCCACTTT. Full variable domain (remainder filled in from reference TRBV19 and TRBJ1-6): DGGITQSPKYLFRKEGQNVTLSCEQNLNHDAMYWYRQDPGQGLRLIYYSQIVNDFQKGDIAEGYSVSREKKESFPLTVTSAQKNPTAFYLCASSVLKQNSPLHFGNGTRLTVT.

J is TRBJ2-1 and V is TRBV11-1; 7 bases match TRBD2. Trimming took 6 bases from V and 8 from J; bases not matched to a gene: 10. This CDR3 has 14 amino acids. Germline lookup yields CDR1 SGHAT and CDR2 FQDESV (reference sequence). The CDR3 protein is CASSSYFTSDEQFF. The CDR3 region has the DNA TGTGCCAGCAGTTCCTATTTCACTAGCGATGAGCAGTTCTTC.